This section outlines one T cell receptor (beta chain) sequence together with its context. Its binding antigen is unknown. No base quality values were provided; no much bigger clone lies one nucleotide off. The time point label here, explained by the study, means: about 28 days (+/-7) after the second vaccine dose. AZD1222 recipients whose second dose came at about 4 weeks and those whose second dose came at about 12 weeks were combined into one group, since spike-specific TCR depth and breadth did not differ between the two schedules. The vaccinee samples were drawn from two UK trials, COV001 and COV002, one of which was a single-blind randomized controlled phase 2/3 trial testing AZD1222 (ChAdOx1 nCoV-19) in healthy adults. For TCRbeta chain sequencing, PBMC samples were collected from trial participants at day 0 and at day 28 after the second dose. This sample is part of a study of T cell responses to AZD1222 COVID-19 vaccine (dated by TCRdb to the early 2020s). About the full investigation: TCR sequencing was performed for fewer than 250 trial participants, of whom roughly 200 were given two doses of AZD1222 and around 26 were given two doses of MenACWY control vaccine. Enrollment into the trials was organized by age into subgroups of 18-55, 56-69 and 70-plus years, and those subgroups contained approximately 150, 30 and 60 TCR-sequenced participants, respectively. What the work shows at the level of the full study, not this receptor alone: Spike-specific TCR breadth and depth rose significantly after two AZD1222 doses compared with day 0 and with MenACWY recipients. Most participants were white British and females outnumbered males, and the authors suggested that clonal diversity may have been underestimated. No day 14 peak-response samples were available, so repertoires were characterized only after the peak T cell response. In the small 56-69-year group, the increase in depth fell short of significance, most likely because of low power. Reportedly, close to half of the unique spike-specific TCRs recognized epitopes lying outside the regions that are mutated in the B.1.351 and B.1.1.7 variants. Conclusions about previously exposed vaccinees are limited because only six or seven AZD1222 recipients were SARS-CoV-2 seropositive at baseline. Vaccine-associated CD4 TCRs spanned the whole spike protein, with dominant responses in regions 160-218 and 743-854.

The CDR3 regions of human TCRbeta chains were analyzed by immunosequencing. Per the original workflow: TCRs in the repertoires were compared against a reference library of SARS-CoV-2-specific TCRs that had been generated with the MIRA antigen-specificity platform. Breadth was defined as the fraction of unique TCRs that were SARS-CoV-2-associated, and depth was defined as the fraction of total T cells that were SARS-CoV-2-associated. Using the MIRA data, every spike-specific TCR was mapped to the spike region that the TCR reacted to and assigned to either a CD4 or a CD8 class. Log10-transformed breadth and depth values were compared by one-way ANOVA with Sidak's multiple comparisons tests. TCRdb's version of the immuneACCESS table is confined to in-frame rearrangements and falls short of the full clone set. An unresolved V gene accounts for under half of the shortfall where checked; the remainder is of unknown origin. The D gene and trimming were derived from the DNA, and the V and J assignments and clone size from that table. The sample has 130,000 or so clones on record, about 91% of them singletons. The ten largest clones add up to roughly 2% of the sample.

The germline V gene provides CDR1 MNHEY and CDR2 SVGAGI. From the cysteine through the phenylalanine, the CDR3 covers 14 amino acids. Only the CDR3 DNA is retained, 42 bases long and in frame from the first base. Unmatched junction bases come to 7, with V trimmed by 8 bases and J by 6 bases. Material: peripheral blood, obtained 28 days after the second AZD1222 dose. The rearranged chain carries TRBV6-5 and TRBJ2-1, with 10 bases matching TRBD1. This sequence was found in an adult who received the AZD1222 COVID-19 vaccine. The CDR3 reads CASRQGTGANEQFF. The nucleotides are TGTGCCAGCCGCCAGGGGACAGGGGCCAATGAGCAGTTCTTC.